This T cell receptor (beta chain) was sequenced for a study of patients and donors after allogeneic stem cell transplantation. TCRdb reprocessed the RT-PCR reads via MiXCR and lists one record per CDR3 protein. Of about 150,000 distinct CDR3 sequences in the sample, about 24% were seen once. The germline gives CDR1 SEHNR, CDR2 FQNEAQ (reference sequence). The CDR3 totals 12 residues. V was pared by 5 bases and J by 6 bases, with 2 bases of the junction left unmatched. Sequences were obtained from blood, either unsorted or a sorted T cell fraction (not recorded which). The chain has TRBV7-9 and TRBJ2-3, with 7 bases aligning to TRBD1. The source is a human donor who was either an allogeneic HSCT recipient or a stem cell or donor lymphocyte infusion donor (not recorded which). It is not recorded whose cells these are; they may come from a transplant donor. The CDR3 nucleotides read TGTGCCAGCAGCCCACAGGGGGATACGCAGTATTTT. Encoded protein: CASSPQGDTQYF.